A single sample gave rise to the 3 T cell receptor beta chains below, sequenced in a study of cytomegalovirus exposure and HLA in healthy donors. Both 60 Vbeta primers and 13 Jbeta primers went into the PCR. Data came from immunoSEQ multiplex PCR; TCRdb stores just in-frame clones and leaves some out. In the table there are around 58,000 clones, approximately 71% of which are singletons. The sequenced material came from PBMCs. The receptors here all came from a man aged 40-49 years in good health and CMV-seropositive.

In nucleotides, the CDR3 is TGCGCCAGCAGCAGACTCCCCACCGACCAAGAGACCCAGTACTTC. This gives the protein CASSRLPTDQETQYF. J is TRBJ2-5 and V is TRBV5-1; D uncertain. The germline V and J ends were trimmed by 4 bases and 0 bases, with 13 bases remaining between them. The CDR3 has 15 residues. CDR1 and CDR2 (germline): SGHRS, YFSETQ.

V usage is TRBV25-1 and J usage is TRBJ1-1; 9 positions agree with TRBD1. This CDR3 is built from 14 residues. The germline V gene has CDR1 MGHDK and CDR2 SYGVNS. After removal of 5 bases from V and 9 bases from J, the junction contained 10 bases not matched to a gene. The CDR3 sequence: CASSPPGTGPQAFF. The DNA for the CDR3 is TGTGCCAGCAGTCCCCCCGGGACAGGGCCCCAAGCTTTCTTT.

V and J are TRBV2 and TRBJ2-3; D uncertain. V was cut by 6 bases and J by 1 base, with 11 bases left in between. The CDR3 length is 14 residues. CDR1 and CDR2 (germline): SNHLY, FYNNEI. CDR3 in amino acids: CASRRSSRTDTQYF. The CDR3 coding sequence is TGTGCCAGCAGGAGGTCGTCCCGCACAGATACGCAGTATTTT.